The 28 T cell receptor beta chains presented below share a single source sample, sequenced in a study of cytomegalovirus exposure and HLA in healthy donors. With 60 Vbeta and 13 Jbeta primers, the PCR was carried out. Method: immunoSEQ multiplex PCR; TCRdb's copy keeps in-frame clones and lacks some. The table includes 100,000 or so clones, around 86% detected once. Sequenced input: PBMCs. Receptors originate from a man aged 30 to 45 in good health and CMV-seropositive.

This clone was observed once. This chain joins TRBV9 and TRBJ1-1; D not certain. The V end lost 1 base, the J end lost 0 bases, and 10 bases lay between the germline ends. The germline V gene has CDR1 SGDLS and CDR2 YYNGEE. The CDR3 has 15 amino acids. This CDR3 is CASSVSGGLNTEAFF. Here the CDR3 DNA reads TGTGCCAGCAGCGTATCGGGTGGCCTGAACACTGAAGCTTTCTTT.

This rearrangement joins TRBV25-1 to TRBJ1-2; 7 nucleotides line up with TRBD1. Germline-derived CDR1 and CDR2 are MGHDK and SYGVNS. Trimming removed 4 bases from V and 0 bases from J; junction bases left unmatched: 8. The CDR3 has 16 residues. CDR3 sequence: CASSGGTAPTNYGYTF. The CDR3 DNA is TGTGCCAGCAGTGGAGGGACAGCGCCGACTAACTATGGCTACACCTTC.

The V and J genes are TRBV5-1 and TRBJ2-5; TRBD2 is a possible D gene (6 bases). Trimming shortened V by 1 base and J by 5 bases, and 15 bases separated the two germline ends. In germline, CDR1 is SGHRS, CDR2 YFSETQ. The CDR3 consists of 15 residues. CDR3 nucleotides: TGCGCCAGCAGCTTGATGTGGGGGGATGGGGAGACCCAGTACTTC. Amino acid sequence: CASSLMWGDGETQYF. The full variable domain, with the rest looked up from reference TRBV5-1 and TRBJ2-5, is KAGVTQTPRYLIKTRGQQVTLSCSPISGHRSVSWYQQTPGQGLQFLFEYFSETQRNKGNFPGRFSGRQFSNSRSEMNVSTLELGDSALYLCASSLMWGDGETQYFGPGTRLLVL.

The V gene is TRBV4-3, the J gene TRBJ2-1; D is possibly TRBD2 (7 bases). This CDR3 is 16 amino acids long. Trimming took 0 bases from V and 4 from J, leaving 13 bases between them. Germline assignment: CDR1 LGHNA and CDR2 YSLEER. CDR3 in DNA: TGCGCCAGCAGCCAAGAGGTGGCGGGGGCTTACAATGAGCAGTTCTTC. It codes for CASSQEVAGAYNEQFF.

Concerning this clone: The sample has other DNA sequences that encode this CDR3 too. The V call is TRBV10-1, the J call TRBJ2-3; D is unresolved. V shed 6 bases and J shed 3 bases, with 4 bases lying between them. The CDR3 contains 11 residues. Germline CDR1 reads WNHNN; CDR2 reads SYGVQD (reference sequence). Here the CDR3 reads CASSVTDTQYF. The DNA of the CDR3 is TGCGCCAGCAGCGTAACAGATACGCAGTATTTT.

In its sample, this clone was seen a few times. The chain uses TRBV27 and TRBJ2-5; a weak D match, TRBD1 (5 bases). The J call could be wrong; TRBJ2-7 is a better fit for the DNA end. In germline, CDR1 is MNHEY, CDR2 SMNVEV (reference sequence). The CDR3 spans 11 residues. The CDR3 DNA sequence: TGTGCCAGCAGTCAGGGAACCGAGCAGTACTTC. This sequence encodes CASSQGTEQYF.

As for this clone: This sample includes further DNA sequences coding for the same CDR3. The rearrangement joins TRBV18 to TRBJ1-6; D gene uncertain. CDR3 length equals 13 residues. Trimming pared 3 bases from V and 13 bases from J, leaving 13 bases between. Germline-derived CDR1 and CDR2 are KGHSH and LQKENI. The CDR3 reads CASSPRTFSPLHF. The DNA for the CDR3 is TGTGCCAGCTCACCGCGGACTTTTTCCCCCCTCCACTTT. Full variable domain (rest looked up from reference TRBV18 and TRBJ1-6): NAGVMQNPRHLVRRRGQEARLRCSPMKGHSHVYWYRQLPEEGLKFMVYLQKENIIDESGMPKERFSAEFPKEGPSILRIQQVVRGDSAAYFCASSPRTFSPLHFGNGTRLTVT.

The chain is built from TRBV5-4 and TRBJ1-2; possible D gene TRBD1, 5 bases. Germline V gene sequence: CDR1 SGHNT, CDR2 YYREEE (reference sequence). This CDR3 has 15 amino acids. V lost 0 bases and J lost 4, with 13 bases in between. CDR3 bases: TGTGCCAGCAGCTTGGGTGGGGGGTTGGGCTATGGCTACACCTTC. This encodes CASSLGGGLGYGYTF.

The chain employs TRBV6-4 and TRBJ2-3, with D uncertain. V shed 2 bases and J shed 1 base, with 10 bases lying between them. The germline gives CDR1 MRHNA, CDR2 SNTAGT. This CDR3 contains 15 residues. This CDR3 reads CASSDRGAGTDTQYF. The CDR3 DNA is TGTGCCAGCAGTGACCGAGGAGCTGGCACAGATACGCAGTATTTT.

The chain combines TRBV4-2 with TRBJ2-2; 10 nucleotides line up with TRBD2. The V and J ends lost 1 base and 6 bases, in that order; junction bases with no gene match: 8. The length of the CDR3 is 17 residues. Germline V CDR1 and CDR2: LGHNA, YNFKEQ. This CDR3 reads CASSQVLSAGGPGELFF. DNA for the CDR3: TGTGCCAGCAGCCAAGTTCTTTCAGCGGGGGGGCCCGGGGAGCTGTTTTTT.

The chain has TRBV5-1 and TRBJ2-5, with a tentative D call TRBD1 (6 bases). Looked up from germline, CDR1 is SGHRS and CDR2 is YFSETQ. Deletions cut 2 bases from V and 5 bases from J, with 16 bases between. This CDR3 has 15 residues. CDR3 DNA sequence: TGCGCCAGCAGCTTTGGTGGACAGCCCTTGGAGACCCAGTACTTC. Its protein product is CASSFGGQPLETQYF.

The chain links TRBV5-1 to TRBJ2-4, with D possibly matching TRBD2 (5 bases). The germline gives CDR1 SGHRS, CDR2 YFSETQ. The V end lost 0 bases, the J end lost 9 bases, and 7 bases lay between the germline ends. This CDR3 has 12 amino acids. The CDR3: CASSLARGIQYF. The CDR3 DNA is TGCGCCAGCAGCTTGGCCCGGGGCATTCAGTACTTC.

V usage is TRBV5-5 and J usage is TRBJ1-4, with 9 nucleotides matching TRBD1. The CDR3 spans 17 residues. Losses at the gene ends were 5 bases for V and 3 bases for J; bases not matched to a gene: 11. Germline lookup yields CDR1 SGHKS and CDR2 YYEKEE (reference sequence). The CDR3 region has the DNA TGTGCCAGCAGGGACGAAGGACAGGGGTTGGCTAATGAAAAACTGTTTTTT. Its translation is CASRDEGQGLANEKLFF.

The genes are TRBV5-6 and TRBJ2-1; 7 nucleotides match TRBD1. Looked up from germline, CDR1 is SGHDT and CDR2 is YYEEEE. J lost 4 bases, V lost 3 bases, and 7 bases had no gene match. This CDR3 is built from 15 residues. CDR3 sequence (DNA): TGTGCCAGCAGCTCCGAGACAGGGCGTTACAATGAGCAGTTCTTC. Translating it yields CASSSETGRYNEQFF.

This chain uses TRBV2 with TRBJ2-4; 15 positions agree with TRBD2. J gave up 2 bases and V 7 bases, and 3 bases lay outside the gene matches. This CDR3 is built from 16 residues. CDR1 and CDR2 (germline): SNHLY, FYNNEI. CDR3 amino acids: CASTGTSGGSKNIQYF. In DNA form, the CDR3 reads TGTGCCAGCACTGGGACTAGCGGGGGGTCCAAAAACATTCAGTACTTC. The variable domain in full, completed from reference TRBV2 and TRBJ2-4, reads EPEVTQTPSHQVTQMGQEVILRCVPISNHLYFYWYRQILGQKVEFLVSFYNNEISEKSEIFDDQFSVERPDGSNFTLKIRSTKLEDSAMYFCASTGTSGGSKNIQYFGAGTRLSVL.

This clone was detected only once. This chain connects TRBV9 to TRBJ1-1; tentatively, D is TRBD1 (5 bases). The V gene lost 2 bases and the J gene lost 3 bases, with 14 bases spanning the gap. The V gene's germline CDR1 is SGDLS and CDR2 YYNGEE. The CDR3 sequence is 15 residues long. The chain's CDR3 is CASSVGRGSDTEAFF. CDR3 coding DNA: TGTGCCAGCAGCGTGGGGAGGGGCAGTGACACTGAAGCTTTCTTT.

V usage is TRBV2 and J usage is TRBJ2-5, with D maybe TRBD1 (5 bases). V lost 2 bases, J lost 5 bases, and 9 bases lay in between. In germline, CDR1 is SNHLY, CDR2 FYNNEI. The CDR3 loop spans 13 amino acids. In nucleotides, the CDR3 is TGTGCCAGCAGTGAAAGCCCAGGGGAGACCCAGTACTTC. Translated: CASSESPGETQYF.

The chain combines TRBV5-6 with TRBJ1-2, with D unresolved. The CDR3 is made up of 11 amino acids. V lost 6 bases and J 7 bases, leaving 10 bases between the germline ends. Looked up from germline, CDR1 is SGHDT and CDR2 is YYEEEE. The DNA for the CDR3 is TGTGCCAGCACCCGGGTCAGTGGCTACACCTTC. It encodes CASTRVSGYTF.

The chain has TRBV30 and TRBJ1-3, with D tentatively TRBD1 (6 bases). V was pared by 7 bases and J by 0 bases, with 13 bases between. CDR1 is GTSNPN and CDR2 is SVGIG in the germline V gene (reference sequence). The CDR3 is 14 residues long. The CDR3 DNA follows: TGTGCCTCTCCGGGACACAACTCTGGAAACACCATATATTTT. Its protein product is CASPGHNSGNTIYF.

This clone was seen a few times. The chain links TRBV28 to TRBJ2-3, with 11 nucleotides matching TRBD2. The J segment lost 1 base and the V segment lost 7 bases, leaving 4 bases of the junction unmatched. Per germline, CDR1 MDHEN and CDR2 SYDVKM. The CDR3 has 15 amino acids. The CDR3 DNA reads TGTGCCAGCACCACACTAGCGGGGGGCACAGATACGCAGTATTTT. This codes for CASTTLAGGTDTQYF. Filled out from reference TRBV28 and TRBJ2-3, the complete variable domain reads DVKVTQSSRYLVKRTGEKVFLECVQDMDHENMFWYRQDPGLGLRLIYFSYDVKMKEKGDIPEGYSVSREKKERFSLILESASTNQTSMYLCASTTLAGGTDTQYFGPGTRLTVL.

The chain has TRBV7-9 and TRBJ2-1; 7 bases fit TRBD1. The CDR3 length is 15 residues. With 5 bases clipped from V and 0 bases from J, the junction kept 4 bases outside the gene matches. CDR1 SEHNR and CDR2 FQNEAQ come from the germline V gene (reference sequence). In DNA, the CDR3 is TGTGCCAGCAGCGACCGGACAGGCTCCTACAATGAGCAGTTCTTC. Translation: CASSDRTGSYNEQFF.

The chain uses TRBV19 and TRBJ2-2; 11 bases are a match to TRBD1. Germline V gene data show CDR1 as LNHDA and CDR2 as SQIVND (reference sequence). This CDR3 is 21 amino acids long. Unmatched junction bases numbered 17, after V lost 3 bases and J lost 2 bases. The CDR3 here is CASSISAGTGGIDGNTGELFF. CDR3 nucleotides: TGTGCCAGTAGTATTTCGGCCGGGACAGGGGGGATCGATGGAAACACCGGGGAGCTGTTTTTT.

The chain recombines TRBV5-1 with TRBJ2-7; 11 bases fit TRBD1. Germline CDR1 reads SGHRS; CDR2 reads YFSETQ. The trim removed 4 bases at V and 4 bases at J, leaving 7 bases unmatched. This CDR3 region has 15 residues. The chain's CDR3 is CASSVTGTGGYEQYF. CDR3 coding DNA: TGCGCCAGCAGCGTAACCGGGACAGGGGGATACGAGCAGTACTTC.

As to this clone: The sample contains more than one DNA sequence encoding this CDR3. The chain carries TRBV30 and TRBJ1-6, with 9 bases lining up with TRBD1. The CDR3 is made up of 14 amino acids. Trimming at V came to 0 bases and at J to 13 bases, leaving 7 bases not matched to a gene. Germline V CDR1 and CDR2: GTSNPN, SVGIG (reference sequence). The CDR3 DNA reads TGTGCCTGGAGTGTAGGGACAGGGAACTCCCCCCTCCACTTT. It yields the protein CAWSVGTGNSPLHF.

This clone was detected only a few times. The J gene is TRBJ2-7, the V gene TRBV10-2, with 7 bases lining up with TRBD1. The CDR3 runs 15 residues. After removal of 3 bases from V and 4 bases from J, the junction contained 9 bases not matched to a gene. Per the germline V gene, CDR1 is WSHSY and CDR2 is SAAADI. CDR3 protein: CASSDFGQEYYEQYF. The CDR3 DNA follows: TGCGCCAGCAGTGATTTTGGACAGGAATATTACGAGCAGTACTTC.

This chain links TRBV6-1 with TRBJ2-1, with 11 bases identical to TRBD2. The CDR3 length is 18 residues. J gave up 0 bases and V 3 bases, and 7 bases lay outside the gene matches. Looked up from germline, CDR1 is MNHNS and CDR2 is SASEGT. The CDR3 region has the DNA TGTGCCAGCAGTGAGAGGTTAGCGGGGGGGCCCTCCTACAATGAGCAGTTCTTC. Translating it yields CASSERLAGGPSYNEQFF.

This clone was seen a few times. The CDR3 DNA reads as TGTGCCAGCCGAATCGGACAGGGGGCCTTCTACGAGCAGTACTTC. This sequence encodes CASRIGQGAFYEQYF. The chain recombines TRBV2 with TRBJ2-5, with TRBD1 identical over 11 bases. The J call may be wrong; the DNA end is better matched by TRBJ2-7. This CDR3 comprises 15 residues. CDR1 SNHLY and CDR2 FYNNEI come from the germline V gene.

The genes are TRBV7-9 and TRBJ1-5, with D unresolved. Germline loops: CDR1 SEHNR, CDR2 FQNEAQ (reference sequence). The CDR3 has 12 residues. Trimming stripped 5 bases from V and 5 bases from J, with 7 bases between. CDR3 region: CASSTEDQPQHF. CDR3 in DNA: TGTGCCAGCAGCACAGAAGATCAGCCCCAGCATTTT.